The clone carrying this T cell receptor (beta chain) was counted only a few times. Its antigen remains unknown. This sample was taken from a study of tissue T cells after allogeneic stem cell transplantation. Study context: Pathologist review favored tissue samples showing histologically apparent lymphocytes. General study points: Blood and spleen captured only part of the tissue TCR repertoire.

Using immunoSEQ multiplex PCR, the repertoire was profiled, and TCRdb retains in-frame clones only, with some absent. This repertoire shows 9,400 or so clones, approximately 59% found once; its top ten account for roughly 10%. The TCR comes from a woman aged 18-49 years with breast cancer. The sequencing here drew on tissue from the ileum, taken at autopsy.

The CDR3, as DNA: TGTGCCAGCAGCCCCTGGGAGCGGGAGAACACAGATACGCAGTATTTT. The encoded protein is CASSPWERENTDTQYF. The rearrangement joins TRBV7-8 to TRBJ2-3; 8 bases agree with TRBD2. V was clipped by 5 bases and J by 2 bases; unmatched bases: 9. Germline CDR1 SGHVS, CDR2 FQNEAQ. The CDR3 runs to 16 residues. The full variable domain, its missing parts supplied by reference TRBV7-8 and TRBJ2-3, is GAGVSQSPRYKVAKRGQDVALRCDPISGHVSLFWYQQALGQGPEFLTYFQNEAQLDKSGLPSDRFFAERPEGSVSTLKIQRTQQEDSAVYLCASSPWERENTDTQYFGPGTRLTVL.